The entry below gives a single TCR beta chain sequence along with its context. Here immunoSEQ multiplex PCR was the method, and the copy in TCRdb shows in-frame clones only, minus some. The sample holds roughly 42,000 clones; about 91% are singletons and the top ten take around 0.5%. Trimming removed 6 bases from V and 4 bases from J, with 16 bases in between. CDR3 length equals 14 residues. Per the germline V gene, CDR1 is SGHAT and CDR2 is FQNNGV. This entry belongs to a study of T cell changes during pregnancy in multiple sclerosis. The TCR originated in a female donor in good health, enrolled as a control in a pregnancy study. J is TRBJ2-7 and V is TRBV11-2; TRBD2 might be the D (6 bases). Sequences were derived from CD4+ T cells from peripheral blood mononuclear cells, sampled in the second trimester of pregnancy. In DNA form, the CDR3 reads TGTGCCAGCAGATCCAGCTTTCGGGAGTACGAGCAGTACTTC. Translated, it gives CASRSSFREYEQYF. The full variable domain, rest sourced from reference TRBV11-2 and TRBJ2-7, is EAGVAQSPRYKIIEKRQSVAFWCNPISGHATLYWYQQILGQGPKLLIQFQNNGVVDDSQLPKDRFSAERLKGVDSTLKIQPAKLEDSAVYLCASRSSFREYEQYFGPGTRLTVT.